These 17 T cell receptor beta chains were all obtained from the same sample, sequenced in a study of blood T cell repertoires in COVID-19. Sequencing used immunoSEQ multiplex PCR; TCRdb keeps in-frame clones, though not all of them. The data contain around 21,000 clones, more than 70% of them singletons. Specimen: peripheral blood. Source of these receptors: a man in his forties with acute or convalescent COVID-19.

V and J are TRBV12-3 or TRBV12-4 and TRBJ2-1; TRBD2 is a possible D gene (5 bases). V was cut by 2 bases and J by 9 bases, with 11 bases left in between. This CDR3 comprises 13 residues. The CDR3 DNA is TGTGCCAGCAGTTTAAGCTTTGGAGGTGAGCAGTTCTTC. Protein product: CASSLSFGGEQFF.

This chain uses TRBV4-1 with TRBJ1-3, with 7 bases that match TRBD1. Germline CDR1 MGHRA, CDR2 YSYEKL. Germline trimming cut 4 bases from V and 8 bases from J; bases unmatched to any gene: 5. The CDR3 spans 13 residues. This CDR3 is CASSPEGADTIYF. The CDR3, as DNA: TGCGCCAGCAGCCCGGAGGGGGCAGACACCATATATTTT.

This clone was observed a single time. The chain joins TRBV10-3 to TRBJ1-4; 7 nucleotides align to TRBD1. Germline CDR1 is ENHRY and CDR2 is SYGVKD. V was clipped by 0 bases and J by 5 bases; unmatched bases: 3. The CDR3 is 15 residues long. This chain's CDR3 is CAISESGQQNEKLFF. CDR3 in DNA: TGTGCCATCAGTGAGTCGGGACAGCAAAATGAAAAACTGTTTTTT.

V gene TRBV6-1 combines with J gene TRBJ1-5, with 7 positions matching TRBD1. V lost 4 bases to trimming and J lost 3 bases; unmatched junction nucleotides: 12. Per germline, CDR1 MNHNS and CDR2 SASEGT. The CDR3 consists of 17 residues. CDR3 sequence reads: CASSASAGGLSNQPQHF. DNA for the CDR3: TGTGCCAGCAGTGCCTCCGCAGGGGGTTTGTCCAATCAGCCCCAGCATTTT.

Concerning this clone: The identical CDR3 is also encoded by other nucleotide sequences in the sample. The chain has TRBV18 and TRBJ2-1; 9 bases align to TRBD1. This CDR3 is built from 15 residues. Germline trimming cut 2 bases from V and 5 bases from J; bases unmatched to any gene: 4. Germline loops: CDR1 KGHSH, CDR2 LQKENI. The CDR3 sequence is CASSPEQGADNEQFF. In DNA, the CDR3 is TGTGCCAGCTCACCAGAACAGGGGGCCGACAATGAGCAGTTCTTC.

The genes are TRBV19 and TRBJ1-5, with D possibly matching TRBD1 (6 bases). The CDR3 loop spans 12 amino acids. Germline lookup yields CDR1 LNHDA and CDR2 SQIVND (reference sequence). Between the trimmed V and J ends, which lost 6 bases and 5 bases, there was a span of 8 bases. CDR3 nucleotides: TGTGCCAGTAGGGACAGAGATCAGCCCCAGCATTTT. Translating gives CASRDRDQPQHF.

CDR3 in amino acids: CSVGGDRSYEQYF. CDR3 bases: TGCAGCGTTGGGGGAGACAGGTCCTACGAGCAGTACTTC. The rearrangement joins TRBV29-1 to TRBJ2-7, with a weak D call TRBD1 (6 bases). Germline V gives CDR1 SQVTM, CDR2 ANQGSEA. The CDR3 loop spans 13 amino acids. Between the trimmed V and J ends, which lost 4 bases and 1 base, there was a span of 11 bases.

The V gene is TRBV30, the J gene TRBJ1-2; 7 nucleotides line up with TRBD1. Germline V gene lookup returns CDR1 GTSNPN and CDR2 SVGIG (reference sequence). There are 15 residues in the CDR3. The ends lost 1 base at V and 5 bases at J; junction bases unmatched: 10. CDR3 coding DNA: TGTGCCTGGAGTGAAAGACAGGGTAATATTTATGGCTACACCTTC. Protein: CAWSERQGNIYGYTF.

The gene calls are TRBV4-2 and TRBJ2-7; TRBD2 matches 8 bases. V lost 4 bases, J lost 4 bases, and 3 bases stayed unmatched. The CDR3 contains 13 residues. Germline assignment: CDR1 LGHNA and CDR2 YNFKEQ. The CDR3 DNA is TGTGCCAGCAGCCGAACTAGCGGTTACGAGCAGTACTTC. As protein: CASSRTSGYEQYF.

V is TRBV4-2 and J is TRBJ2-3; 9 nucleotides agree with TRBD2. Germline-derived CDR1 and CDR2 are LGHNA and YNFKEQ. V dropped 2 bases and J dropped 3; count of bases not matched to a gene: 12. This CDR3 spans 18 amino acids. This CDR3 is CASSQRALASGTTDTQYF. In nucleotides, the CDR3 is TGTGCCAGCAGCCAAAGGGCCCTCGCTAGCGGGACTACAGATACGCAGTATTTT.

The V call is TRBV2, the J call TRBJ2-7; 7 bases line up with TRBD1. V shed 6 bases, J shed 2 bases, and the junction held 7 bases outside the gene matches. Germline V gene data show CDR1 as SNHLY and CDR2 as FYNNEI. The length of the CDR3 is 14 residues. The chain's CDR3 is CASRDRTGTYEQYF. The CDR3 nucleotides are TGTGCCAGCAGGGACAGGACAGGAACCTACGAGCAGTACTTC. The full variable domain, completed using reference TRBV2 and TRBJ2-7, is EPEVTQTPSHQVTQMGQEVILRCVPISNHLYFYWYRQILGQKVEFLVSFYNNEISEKSEIFDDQFSVERPDGSNFTLKIRSTKLEDSAMYFCASRDRTGTYEQYFGPGTRLTVT.

This rearrangement joins TRBV29-1 to TRBJ2-2; maybe TRBD2 (7 bases). This CDR3 is 17 amino acids long. V shed 2 bases and J shed 2 bases, with 18 bases lying between them. CDR1 is SQVTM, CDR2 ANQGSEA, per germline. The CDR3 DNA reads TGCAGCGTTGAAACAGGGAGGGGACTAAGAAACACCGGGGAGCTGTTTTTT. Translated: CSVETGRGLRNTGELFF.

This clone was recorded a few times. DNA for the CDR3: TGTGCCATCAGTTCGGGACTGAGCACAGATACGCAGTATTTT. This translates into CAISSGLSTDTQYF. V usage is TRBV10-3 and J usage is TRBJ2-3; the D gene is possibly TRBD2 (6 bases). This CDR3 is 14 amino acids long. V lost 5 bases to trimming and J lost 0 bases, with 9 bases between them. Germline V CDR1 and CDR2: ENHRY, SYGVKD.

The chain uses TRBV7-8 and TRBJ2-1; TRBD2 agrees at 12 bases. The CDR3 spans 15 residues. CDR1 SGHVS and CDR2 FQNEAQ come from the germline V gene. The ends lost 5 bases at V and 9 bases at J; junction bases unmatched: 8. The CDR3 DNA reads as TGTGCCAGCAGCCCCCGACTAGCGGGGGTAGCTGAGCAGTTCTTC. As protein: CASSPRLAGVAEQFF.

The rearrangement links TRBV7-6 to TRBJ2-7, with D possibly matching TRBD2 (6 bases). V gave up 0 bases and J gave up 4 bases, with 19 bases separating them. The CDR3 consists of 17 residues. The germline V gene has CDR1 SGHVS and CDR2 FNYEAQ. The chain's CDR3 is CASSLAPPATSLYEQYF. CDR3 coding DNA: TGTGCCAGCAGCTTAGCGCCTCCGGCGACTAGTCTATACGAGCAGTACTTC.

The chain has TRBV10-2 and TRBJ1-3; unclear D gene. V shed 9 bases and J shed 0 bases, with 3 bases lying between them. The CDR3 is 11 residues long. Germline V gives CDR1 WSHSY, CDR2 SAAADI. The CDR3 DNA is TGCGCCAGTCTCTCTGGAAACACCATATATTTT. Translated, it gives CASLSGNTIYF.

This clone turned up a few times. The gene calls are TRBV19 and TRBJ2-7; a weak D match, TRBD1 (5 bases). Germline CDR1 LNHDA, CDR2 SQIVND (reference sequence). Trimming left V 4 bases short and J 2 bases short, with 12 bases between. This CDR3 region has 14 residues. The CDR3 region has the DNA TGTGCCAGTAGTAGGGGCCATGGGCCCTACGAGCAGTACTTC. Amino acid sequence: CASSRGHGPYEQYF.